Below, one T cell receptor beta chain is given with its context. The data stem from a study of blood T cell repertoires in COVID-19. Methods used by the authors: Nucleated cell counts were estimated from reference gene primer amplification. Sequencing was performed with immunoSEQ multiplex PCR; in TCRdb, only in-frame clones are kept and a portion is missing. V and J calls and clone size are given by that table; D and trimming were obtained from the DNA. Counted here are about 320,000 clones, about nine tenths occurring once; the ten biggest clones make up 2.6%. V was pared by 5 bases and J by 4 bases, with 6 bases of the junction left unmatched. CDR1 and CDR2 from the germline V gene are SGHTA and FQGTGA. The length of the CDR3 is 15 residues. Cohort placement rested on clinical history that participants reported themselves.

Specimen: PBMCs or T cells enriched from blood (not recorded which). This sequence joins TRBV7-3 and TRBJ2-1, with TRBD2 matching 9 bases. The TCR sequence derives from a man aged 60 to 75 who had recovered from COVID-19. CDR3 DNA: TGTGCCAGCAGCACAACTAGCGGGTCTTACAATGAGCAGTTCTTC. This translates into CASSTTSGSYNEQFF.